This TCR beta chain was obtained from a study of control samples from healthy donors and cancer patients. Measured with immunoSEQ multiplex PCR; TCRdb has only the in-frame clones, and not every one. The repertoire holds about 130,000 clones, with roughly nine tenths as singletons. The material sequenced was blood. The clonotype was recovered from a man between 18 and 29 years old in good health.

Here the CDR3 DNA reads TGTGCCAGCAGTTACCGGCAGGGGTTATATAATTCACCCCTCCACTTT. It encodes CASSYRQGLYNSPLHF. V and J are TRBV6-6 and TRBJ1-6, with D perhaps TRBD1 (6 bases). The CDR3 has 16 amino acids. Germline CDR1 MNHNY, CDR2 SVGAGI (reference sequence). Trimming shortened V by 2 bases and J by 4 bases, and 12 bases separated the two germline ends.